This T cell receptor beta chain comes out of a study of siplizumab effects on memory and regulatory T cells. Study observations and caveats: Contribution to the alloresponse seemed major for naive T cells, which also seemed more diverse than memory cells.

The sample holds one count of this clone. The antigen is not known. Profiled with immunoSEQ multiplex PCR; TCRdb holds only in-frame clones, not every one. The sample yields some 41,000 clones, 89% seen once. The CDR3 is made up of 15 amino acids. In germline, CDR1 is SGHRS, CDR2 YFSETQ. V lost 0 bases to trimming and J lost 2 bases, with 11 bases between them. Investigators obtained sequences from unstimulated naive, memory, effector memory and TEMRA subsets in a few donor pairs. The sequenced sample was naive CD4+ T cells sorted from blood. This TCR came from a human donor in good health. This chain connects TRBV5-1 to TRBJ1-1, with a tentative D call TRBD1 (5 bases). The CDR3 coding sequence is TGCGCCAGCAGCTTGGAGGGACGGAAAAACACTGAAGCTTTCTTT. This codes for CASSLEGRKNTEAFF. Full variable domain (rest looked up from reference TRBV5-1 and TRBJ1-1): KAGVTQTPRYLIKTRGQQVTLSCSPISGHRSVSWYQQTPGQGLQFLFEYFSETQRNKGNFPGRFSGRQFSNSRSEMNVSTLELGDSALYLCASSLEGRKNTEAFFGQGTRLTVV.